Sequencing of this T cell receptor beta chain was carried out in a study of CD8+ T cells in alopecia areata. As for the study in general: Treated patients swallowed 5 to 10 mg of oral tofacitinib twice daily.

Peripheral blood, together with lesional scalp punch biopsies, was collected from alopecia areata patients. Cell sorting was applied to PBMCs, and CD4+ and CD8+ T cells were collected. CDR1 and CDR2 (germline): GTSNPN, SVGIG (reference sequence). There are 12 residues in the CDR3. V gave up 5 bases and J gave up 6 bases, with 14 bases separating them. Reverse transcribed after extraction, RNA yielded cDNA as the sequencing template. TCRdb keeps only in-frame clones here, not all; method: immunoSEQ multiplex PCR. The data contain 150,000 or so clones, around 47% of them singletons. V is TRBV30 and J is TRBJ2-7, with D perhaps TRBD1 or TRBD2 (5 bases each). The source of this sequence is a human donor with alopecia areata. Sequencing was done on a sample of CD4+ T cells sorted from blood. CDR3 residues: CAWGRGLREQYF. In DNA, the CDR3 is TGTGCCTGGGGCCGGGGCCTTCGCGAGCAGTACTTC.